Each of the 2 T cell receptor beta chains below was sequenced from the same sample in a study of blood T cell repertoires in COVID-19. Sequenced by immunoSEQ multiplex PCR; TCRdb stores in-frame clones only, minus some. The sample holds almost 250,000 clones, more than 75% seen once. Source material: peripheral blood. Receptor source: a woman aged 80 or over with COVID-19, enrolled during active disease.

The rearrangement joins TRBV3-1 (or the pseudogene TRBV3-2) to TRBJ1-3; D is unresolved. The V gene lost 1 base and the J gene lost 0 bases, with 10 bases spanning the gap. The CDR3 is 16 amino acids. Germline V lookup: CDR1 LGHDT, CDR2 YNNKEL (reference sequence). The CDR3: CASSQAMTTSGNTIYF. The CDR3 nucleotides read TGTGCCAGCAGCCAAGCCATGACAACCTCTGGAAACACCATATATTTT.

This clone appeared a few times. The rearrangement joins TRBV18 to TRBJ1-2, with a tentative D call TRBD1 (6 bases). Between the trimmed V and J ends, which lost 1 base and 2 bases, there was a span of 14 bases. There are 16 residues in the CDR3. Germline V gives CDR1 KGHSH, CDR2 LQKENI. This CDR3 is CASSPQTRGANYGYTF. The CDR3, as DNA: TGTGCCAGCTCACCACAAACCCGGGGGGCCAACTATGGCTACACCTTC.